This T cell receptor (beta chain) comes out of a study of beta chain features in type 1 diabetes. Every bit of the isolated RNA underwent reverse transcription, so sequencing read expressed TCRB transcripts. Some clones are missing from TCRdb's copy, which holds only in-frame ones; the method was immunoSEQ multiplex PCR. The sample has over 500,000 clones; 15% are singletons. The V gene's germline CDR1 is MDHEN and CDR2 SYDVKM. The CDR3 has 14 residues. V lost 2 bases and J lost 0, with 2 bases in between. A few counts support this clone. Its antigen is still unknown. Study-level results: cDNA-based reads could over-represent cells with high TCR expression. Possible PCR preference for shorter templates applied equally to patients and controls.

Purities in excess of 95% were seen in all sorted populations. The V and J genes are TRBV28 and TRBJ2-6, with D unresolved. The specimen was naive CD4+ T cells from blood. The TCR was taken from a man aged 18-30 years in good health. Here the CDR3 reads CASSLHSGANVLTF. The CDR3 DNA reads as TGTGCCAGCAGTTTACACTCTGGGGCCAACGTCCTGACTTTC.